This T cell receptor (beta chain) was recovered during a study of T cells in Graves' hyperthyroidism and ophthalmopathy. RNA transcripts served as the template for amplifying TCR beta CDR3 regions. RT-PCR in the first round (using the HTBI primer set) targeted the TCR CDR3. Via MiXCR, TCRdb re-called the multiplex PCR reads, giving one row per CDR3 protein. The sample carries under 350,000 distinct CDR3 sequences, around 20% recorded once. This CDR3 has 14 residues. CDR1 is LNHDA, CDR2 SQIVND, per germline (reference sequence). Trimming removed 4 bases from V and 4 bases from J; junction bases left unmatched: 3.

Sequenced material: blood. The genes are TRBV19 and TRBJ1-4; 7 positions match TRBD1. The receptor's source is a woman aged 45-60 years with Graves' hyperthyroidism. The CDR3 is CASSTTGSNEKLFF. DNA of the CDR3: TGTGCCAGTAGTACGACAGGGAGTAATGAAAAACTGTTTTTT.